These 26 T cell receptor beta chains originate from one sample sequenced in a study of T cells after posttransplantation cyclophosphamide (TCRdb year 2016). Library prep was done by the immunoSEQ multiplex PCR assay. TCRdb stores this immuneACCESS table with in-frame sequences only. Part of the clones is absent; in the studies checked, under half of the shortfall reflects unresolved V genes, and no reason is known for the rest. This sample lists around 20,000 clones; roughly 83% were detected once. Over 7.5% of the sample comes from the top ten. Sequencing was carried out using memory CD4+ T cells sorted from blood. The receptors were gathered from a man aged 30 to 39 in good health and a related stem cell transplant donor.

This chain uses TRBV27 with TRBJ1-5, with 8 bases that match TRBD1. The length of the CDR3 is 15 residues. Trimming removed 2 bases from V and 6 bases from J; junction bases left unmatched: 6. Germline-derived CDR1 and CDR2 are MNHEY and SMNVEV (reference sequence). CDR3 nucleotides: TGTGCCAGCAGTTTAAAGACAGGGGCGGGTCAGCCCCAGCATTTT. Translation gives CASSLKTGAGQPQHF.

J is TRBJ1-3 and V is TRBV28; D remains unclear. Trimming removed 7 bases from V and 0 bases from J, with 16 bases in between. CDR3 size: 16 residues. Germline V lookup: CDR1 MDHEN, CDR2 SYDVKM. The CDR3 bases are TGTGCCAGCATCTCCTCTGAGGTCGGCTCTGGAAACACCATATATTTT. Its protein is CASISSEVGSGNTIYF.

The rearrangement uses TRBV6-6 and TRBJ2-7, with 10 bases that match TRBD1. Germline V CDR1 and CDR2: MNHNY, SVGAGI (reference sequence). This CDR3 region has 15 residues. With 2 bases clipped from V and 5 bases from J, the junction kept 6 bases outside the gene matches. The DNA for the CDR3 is TGTGCCAGCAGTTACGTGGTGACAGGGGGCAACGAGCAGTACTTC. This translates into CASSYVVTGGNEQYF.

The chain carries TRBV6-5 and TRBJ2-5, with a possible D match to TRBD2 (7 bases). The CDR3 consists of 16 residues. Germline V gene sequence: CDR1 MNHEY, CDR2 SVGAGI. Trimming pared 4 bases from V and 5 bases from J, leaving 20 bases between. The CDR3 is CASSSEVGGPGETQYF. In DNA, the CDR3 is TGTGCCAGCAGTTCGGAGGTGGGGGGGCCTGGGGAGACCCAGTACTTC.

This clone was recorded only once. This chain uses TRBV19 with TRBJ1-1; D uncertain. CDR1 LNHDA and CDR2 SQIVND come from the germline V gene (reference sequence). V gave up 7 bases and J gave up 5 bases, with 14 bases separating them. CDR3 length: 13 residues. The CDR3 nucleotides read TGTGCCAGTATTCCGGGTGGGAGAACTGAAGCTTTCTTT. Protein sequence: CASIPGGRTEAFF. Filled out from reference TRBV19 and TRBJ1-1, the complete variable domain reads DGGITQSPKYLFRKEGQNVTLSCEQNLNHDAMYWYRQDPGQGLRLIYYSQIVNDFQKGDIAEGYSVSREKKESFPLTVTSAQKNPTAFYLCASIPGGRTEAFFGQGTRLTVV.

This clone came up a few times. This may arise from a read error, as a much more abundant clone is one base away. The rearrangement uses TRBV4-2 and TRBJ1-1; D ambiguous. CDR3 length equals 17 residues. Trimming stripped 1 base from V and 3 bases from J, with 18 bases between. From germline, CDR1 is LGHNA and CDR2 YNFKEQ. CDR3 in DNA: TGTGCCAGCAGCCAAGTATCATCCAGGCGTCCGGACACTGAAGCTTTCTTT. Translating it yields CASSQVSSRRPDTEAFF.

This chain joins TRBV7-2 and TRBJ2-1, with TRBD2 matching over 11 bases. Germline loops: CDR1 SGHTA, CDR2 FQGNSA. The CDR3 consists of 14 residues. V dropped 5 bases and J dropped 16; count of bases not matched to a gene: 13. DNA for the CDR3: TGTGCCAGCAGCCCCAATATAGCGGGGGGGCGGGAATTCTTC. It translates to CASSPNIAGGREFF.

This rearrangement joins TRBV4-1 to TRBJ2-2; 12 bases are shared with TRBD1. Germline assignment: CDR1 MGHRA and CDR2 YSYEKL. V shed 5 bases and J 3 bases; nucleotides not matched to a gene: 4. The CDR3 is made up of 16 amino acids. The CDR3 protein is CASSEGQGAHTGELFF. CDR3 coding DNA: TGCGCCAGCAGCGAGGGACAGGGGGCGCACACCGGGGAGCTGTTTTTT.

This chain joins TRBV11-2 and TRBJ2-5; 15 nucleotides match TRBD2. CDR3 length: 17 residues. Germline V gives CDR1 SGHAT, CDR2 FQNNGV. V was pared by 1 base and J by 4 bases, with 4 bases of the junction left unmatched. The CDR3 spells CASSLGTSGGAIETQYF. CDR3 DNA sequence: TGTGCCAGCAGCTTAGGGACTAGCGGGGGGGCGATAGAGACCCAGTACTTC.

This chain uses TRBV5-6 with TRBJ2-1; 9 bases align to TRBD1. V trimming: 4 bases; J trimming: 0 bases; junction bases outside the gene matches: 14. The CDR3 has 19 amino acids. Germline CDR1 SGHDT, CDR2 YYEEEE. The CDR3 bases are TGTGCCAGCAGCCCAACCGGGACAGGGTACTCAAGCTCCTACAATGAGCAGTTCTTC. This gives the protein CASSPTGTGYSSSYNEQFF.

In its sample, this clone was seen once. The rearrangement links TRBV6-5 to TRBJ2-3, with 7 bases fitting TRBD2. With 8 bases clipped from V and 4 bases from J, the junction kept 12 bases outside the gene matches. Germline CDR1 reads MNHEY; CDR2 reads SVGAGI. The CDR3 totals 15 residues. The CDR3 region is CASRGDPWGADTQYF. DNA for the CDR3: TGTGCCAGCCGGGGGGACCCGTGGGGCGCAGATACGCAGTATTTT.

The DNA for the CDR3 is TGTGCCAGCAGCCAGGACAGGGGCCGGACCGGGGAGCTGTTTTTT. Protein product: CASSQDRGRTGELFF. The chain is built from TRBV7-2 and TRBJ2-2; 9 nucleotides match TRBD1. The germline CDR1 and CDR2 sequences are SGHTA and FQGNSA. CDR3 length: 15 amino acids. After removal of 5 bases from V and 5 bases from J, the junction contained 6 bases not matched to a gene.

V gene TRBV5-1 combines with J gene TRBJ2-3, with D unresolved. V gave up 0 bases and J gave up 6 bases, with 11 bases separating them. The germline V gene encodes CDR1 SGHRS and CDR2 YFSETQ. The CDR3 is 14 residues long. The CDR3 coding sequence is TGCGCCAGCAGCTTGGGGGCTCTTCTGGATACGCAGTATTTT. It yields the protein CASSLGALLDTQYF. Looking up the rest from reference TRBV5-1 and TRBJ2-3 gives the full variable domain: KAGVTQTPRYLIKTRGQQVTLSCSPISGHRSVSWYQQTPGQGLQFLFEYFSETQRNKGNFPGRFSGRQFSNSRSEMNVSTLELGDSALYLCASSLGALLDTQYFGPGTRLTVL.

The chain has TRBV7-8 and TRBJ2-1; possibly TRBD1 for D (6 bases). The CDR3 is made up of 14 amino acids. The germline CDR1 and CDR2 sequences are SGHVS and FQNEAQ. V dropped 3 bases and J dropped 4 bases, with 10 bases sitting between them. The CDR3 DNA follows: TGTGCCAGCAGCTTTCGGGACACTTACAATGAGCAGTTCTTC. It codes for CASSFRDTYNEQFF.

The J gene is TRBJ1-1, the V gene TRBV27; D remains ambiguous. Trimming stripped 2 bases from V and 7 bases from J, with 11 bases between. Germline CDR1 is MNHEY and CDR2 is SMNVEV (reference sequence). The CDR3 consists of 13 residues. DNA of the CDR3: TGTGCCAGCAGTTTAGGAGGATTTGGTGAAGCTTTCTTT. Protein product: CASSLGGFGEAFF.

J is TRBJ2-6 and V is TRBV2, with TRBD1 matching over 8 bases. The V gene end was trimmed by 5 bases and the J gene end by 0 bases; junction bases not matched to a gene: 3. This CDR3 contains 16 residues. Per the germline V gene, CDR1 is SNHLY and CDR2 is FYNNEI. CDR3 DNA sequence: TGTGCCAGCAGTAACAGGGGGAGCTCTGGGGCCAACGTCCTGACTTTC. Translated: CASSNRGSSGANVLTF.

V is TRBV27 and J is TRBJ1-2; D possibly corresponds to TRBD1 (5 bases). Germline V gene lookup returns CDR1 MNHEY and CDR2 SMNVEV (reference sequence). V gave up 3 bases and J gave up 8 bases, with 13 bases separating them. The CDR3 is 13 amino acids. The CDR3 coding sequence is TGTGCCAGCAGTTTTATCGGAGGGGAGGGCTACACCTTC. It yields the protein CASSFIGGEGYTF.

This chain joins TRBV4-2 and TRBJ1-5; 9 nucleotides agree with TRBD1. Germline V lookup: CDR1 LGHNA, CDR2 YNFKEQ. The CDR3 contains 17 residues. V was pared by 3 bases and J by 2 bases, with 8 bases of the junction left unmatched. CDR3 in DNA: TGTGCCAGCAGCCAGTGGGGCCGGGACAGGGGCAATCAGCCCCAGCATTTT. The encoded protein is CASSQWGRDRGNQPQHF.

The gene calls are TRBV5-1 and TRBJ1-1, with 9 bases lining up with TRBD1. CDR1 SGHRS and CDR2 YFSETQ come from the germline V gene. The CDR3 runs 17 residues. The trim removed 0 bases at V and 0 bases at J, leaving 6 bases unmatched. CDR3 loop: CASSLGGTGILNTEAFF. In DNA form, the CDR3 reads TGCGCCAGCAGCTTGGGCGGGACAGGGATATTGAACACTGAAGCTTTCTTT.

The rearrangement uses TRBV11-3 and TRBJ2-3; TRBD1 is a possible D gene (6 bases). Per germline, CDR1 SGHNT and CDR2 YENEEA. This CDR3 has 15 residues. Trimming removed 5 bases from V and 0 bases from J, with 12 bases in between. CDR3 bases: TGTGCCAGCAGCCAGGGACACCGTAGCACAGATACGCAGTATTTT. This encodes CASSQGHRSTDTQYF.

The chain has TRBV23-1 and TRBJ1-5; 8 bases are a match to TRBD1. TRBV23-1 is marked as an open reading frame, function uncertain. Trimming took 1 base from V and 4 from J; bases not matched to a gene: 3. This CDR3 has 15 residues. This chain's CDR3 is CASSQLRTGNQPQHF. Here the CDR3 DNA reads TGCGCCAGCAGTCAATTGAGGACAGGGAATCAGCCCCAGCATTTT.

The CDR3 DNA reads as TGTGCCAGTACCCCGACAGAGAAATTTTATGGCTACACCTTC. It translates to CASTPTEKFYGYTF. The chain links TRBV19 to TRBJ1-2; tentative D call: TRBD1 (5 bases). V lost 7 bases and J 5 bases, leaving 17 bases between the germline ends. The CDR3 loop spans 14 amino acids. The germline V gene has CDR1 LNHDA and CDR2 SQIVND (reference sequence).

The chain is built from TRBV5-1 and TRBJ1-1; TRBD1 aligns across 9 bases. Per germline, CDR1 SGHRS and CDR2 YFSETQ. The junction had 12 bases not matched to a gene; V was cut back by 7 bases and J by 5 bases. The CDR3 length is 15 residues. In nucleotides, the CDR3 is TGCGCCAGCCGACTTCAAATACAGGGGGCGACTGAAGCTTTCTTT. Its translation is CASRLQIQGATEAFF.

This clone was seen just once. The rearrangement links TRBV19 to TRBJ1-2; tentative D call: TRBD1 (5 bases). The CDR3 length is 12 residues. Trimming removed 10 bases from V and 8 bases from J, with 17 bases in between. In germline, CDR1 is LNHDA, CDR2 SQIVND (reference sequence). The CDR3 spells CAKMQGNRGYTF. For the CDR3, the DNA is TGTGCCAAAATGCAGGGTAATCGGGGCTACACCTTC.

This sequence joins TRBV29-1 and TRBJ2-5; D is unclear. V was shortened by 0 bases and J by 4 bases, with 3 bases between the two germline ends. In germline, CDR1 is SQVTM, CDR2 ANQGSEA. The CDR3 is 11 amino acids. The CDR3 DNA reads TGCAGCGTTGAAGACGTAGAGACCCAGTACTTC. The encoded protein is CSVEDVETQYF.

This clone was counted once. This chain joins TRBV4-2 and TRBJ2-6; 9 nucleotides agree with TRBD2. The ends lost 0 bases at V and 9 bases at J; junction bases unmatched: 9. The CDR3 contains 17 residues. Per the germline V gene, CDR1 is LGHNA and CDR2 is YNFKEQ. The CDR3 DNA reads TGTGCCAGCAGCCAAGATTCAAGCGGGGGGCTCCTCAACGTCCTGACTTTC. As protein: CASSQDSSGGLLNVLTF.